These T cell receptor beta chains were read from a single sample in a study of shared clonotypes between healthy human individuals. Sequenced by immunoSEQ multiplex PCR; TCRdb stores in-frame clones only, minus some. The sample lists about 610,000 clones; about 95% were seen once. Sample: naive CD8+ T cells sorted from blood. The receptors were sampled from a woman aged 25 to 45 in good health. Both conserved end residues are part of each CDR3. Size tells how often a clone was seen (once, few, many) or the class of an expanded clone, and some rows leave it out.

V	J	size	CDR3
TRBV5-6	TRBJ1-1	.	CASSLGWGTGVEAFF
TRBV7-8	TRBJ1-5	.	CASSPNSQGTNSNQPQHF
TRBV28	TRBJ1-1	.	CASRSGFDTEAFF
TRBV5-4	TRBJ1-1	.	CASSGGWGVNTEAFF
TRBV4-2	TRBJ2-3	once	CASSQDLGVDTQYF
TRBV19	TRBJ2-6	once	CASSVQSSGANVLTF
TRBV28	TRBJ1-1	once	CASSFNTDAVNTEAFF
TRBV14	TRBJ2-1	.	CASSQGQPSYNEQFF
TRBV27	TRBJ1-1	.	CASSPGQGALEAFF
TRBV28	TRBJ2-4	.	CASSLPGTEVGLGKNIQYF
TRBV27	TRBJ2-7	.	CASSLDGGPYEQYF
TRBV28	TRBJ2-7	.	CASSLGISYEQYF
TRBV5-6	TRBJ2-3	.	CASSTGGTTDTQYF
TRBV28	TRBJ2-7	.	CASSLRDRGRYEQYF
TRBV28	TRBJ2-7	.	CASRSWSSYEQYF
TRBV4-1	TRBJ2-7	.	CASSQESGRIDEQYF
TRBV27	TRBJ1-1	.	CASRSGGMTEAFF
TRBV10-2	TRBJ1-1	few	CASSDARGWNTEAFF
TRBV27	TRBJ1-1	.	CASRGTGTGQNTEAFF
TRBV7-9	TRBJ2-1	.	CASSPRQGSYNEQFF
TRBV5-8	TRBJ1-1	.	CASSWDIYWEDTEAFF
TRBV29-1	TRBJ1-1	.	CSVVGVSTEAFF
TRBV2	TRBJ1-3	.	CASSSWETGVNTIYF
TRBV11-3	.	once	CASSPGTSGSEQYF
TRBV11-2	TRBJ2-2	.	CASSRQEPNTGELFF
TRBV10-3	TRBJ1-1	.	CAISVTGGSTEAFF
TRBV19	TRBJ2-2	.	CASHSAVAGHTGELFF
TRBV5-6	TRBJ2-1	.	CASSEGGEQFF
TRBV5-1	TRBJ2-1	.	CASSLSHGSFYNEQFF
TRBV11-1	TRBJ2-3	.	CASSHEGVFADTQYF
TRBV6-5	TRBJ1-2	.	CASSYSIFGVYYGYTF
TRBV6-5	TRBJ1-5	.	CASSEGLGNQPQHF
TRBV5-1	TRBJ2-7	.	CASSKPGQTYEQYF
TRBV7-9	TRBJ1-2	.	CASSQTDRAPVLSNYGYTF
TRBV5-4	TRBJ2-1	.	CASSFGITNEQFF
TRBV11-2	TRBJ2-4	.	CASSLVGQIKNIQYF
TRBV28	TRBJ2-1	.	CASSYGAGGSDNEQFF
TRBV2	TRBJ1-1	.	CASSPDTEAFF
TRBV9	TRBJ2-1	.	CASSVGLAGYNEQFF
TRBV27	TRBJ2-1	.	CASSRYSGPSSYNEQFF
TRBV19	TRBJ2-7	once	CASGPGPITGEQYF
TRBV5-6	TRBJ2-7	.	CASSRSGYYEQYF
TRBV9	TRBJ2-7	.	CASSVGGNTYEQYF
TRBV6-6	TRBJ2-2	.	CASTGVRTGELFF
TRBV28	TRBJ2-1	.	CASSIYGLGLSGNEQFF
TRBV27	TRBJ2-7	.	CASSYSLLYEQYF
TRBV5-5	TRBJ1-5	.	CASSEFGTEDYSNQPQHF
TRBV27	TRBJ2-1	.	CASSLRDIQGIYNEQFF
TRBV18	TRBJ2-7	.	CASSSRLAGEGSYEQYF
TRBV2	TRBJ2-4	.	CASSGRQGENANIQYF
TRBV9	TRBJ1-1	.	CASSVAPEAHSTLAFF
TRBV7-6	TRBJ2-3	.	CASSHSGGGADTQYF
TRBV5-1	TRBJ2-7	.	CASSLSGRASIYEQYF
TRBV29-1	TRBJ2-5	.	CSVVGRGPETQYF
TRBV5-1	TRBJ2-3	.	CASSRGLAGGPDSTDTQYF
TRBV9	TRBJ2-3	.	CASSVADVGTDTQYF
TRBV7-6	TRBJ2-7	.	CASSVSGGSYEQYF
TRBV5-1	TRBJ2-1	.	CASSPGQIADEQFF
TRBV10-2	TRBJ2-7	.	CASSVISGTNYEQYF